This T cell receptor (beta chain) originates from a study of blood T cell repertoires in COVID-19. Looking at the study overall: Some COVID-19 samples were acute and others convalescent; all came from the United States, Italy and Spain. T cells, B-cell-depleted T cells, or PBMCs provided the cDNA or gDNA that served as material.

CDR1 and CDR2 (germline): MNHEY, SVGEGT. This CDR3 is 16 amino acids long. Losses at the gene ends were 5 bases for V and 2 bases for J; bases not matched to a gene: 9. The authors' processing: For nucleated cells, counts were estimated from reference gene primer amplification. Assay: immunoSEQ multiplex PCR; the TCRdb copy retains only in-frame clones and omits some. That table furnishes V, J and clone size, whereas the DNA furnished D and trimming. The table records 200,000 to 250,000 clones, around 84% of them present only once. Sequencing input: peripheral blood. This chain links TRBV6-2 or TRBV6-3 with TRBJ1-2; 9 bases map to TRBD1. This receptor was identified in a human donor in a cohort sampled during active COVID-19. CDR3 sequence (DNA): TGTGCCAGCAGTCAAACAGGGGGCGCATCCAACTATGGCTACACCTTC. Translated: CASSQTGGASNYGYTF.